The 10 T cell receptor beta chains in this list originate from one sample, sequenced in a study of blood T cell repertoires in COVID-19 (dated by TCRdb to 2020 to 2021). Library generation was performed with the immunoSEQ multiplex PCR assay. TCRdb's version of the immuneACCESS table is confined to in-frame rearrangements and falls short of the full clone set. An unresolved V gene accounts for under half of the shortfall where checked; the remainder is of unknown origin. The sample table records 280,000 or so clones; approximately 90% of these occur just once. Around 13% of the sample belongs to the ten largest clones. The sample was peripheral blood. The receptor source for this set is a woman aged 55-69 years with acute or convalescent COVID-19.

The gene calls are TRBV7-2 and TRBJ1-3, with TRBD1 identical over 12 bases. The CDR3 spans 18 residues. The V gene's germline CDR1 is SGHTA and CDR2 FQGNSA. J was trimmed by 3 bases and V by 2 bases; bases with no gene match: 8. The CDR3 nucleotides read TGTGCCAGCAGCTTAACTCCGGGACAGGGGGCGTATGGAAACACCATATATTTT. Its translation is CASSLTPGQGAYGNTIYF. Filled out from reference TRBV7-2 and TRBJ1-3, the complete variable domain reads GAGVSQSPSNKVTEKGKDVELRCDPISGHTALYWYRQSLGQGLEFLIYFQGNSAPDKSGLPSDRFSAERTGGSVSTLTIQRTQQEDSAVYLCASSLTPGQGAYGNTIYFGEGSWLTVV.

The chain employs TRBV28 and TRBJ2-1; no definite D call. CDR1 and CDR2 from the germline V gene are MDHEN and SYDVKM. This CDR3 spans 12 amino acids. Trimming removed 3 bases from V and 10 bases from J, with 10 bases in between. The DNA for the CDR3 is TGTGCCAGCAGTTTGAATGATCGGGAGCAGTTCTTC. It specifies CASSLNDREQFF. The full variable domain, completed using reference TRBV28 and TRBJ2-1, is DVKVTQSSRYLVKRTGEKVFLECVQDMDHENMFWYRQDPGLGLRLIYFSYDVKMKEKGDIPEGYSVSREKKERFSLILESASTNQTSMYLCASSLNDREQFFGPGTRLTVL.

This rearrangement joins TRBV7-3 to TRBJ2-2; TRBD1 is a possible D gene (6 bases). The CDR3 has 15 residues. Trimming pared 5 bases from V and 4 bases from J, leaving 14 bases between. CDR1 and CDR2 from the germline V gene are SGHTA and FQGTGA. CDR3 nucleotides: TGTGCCAGCAGCGAACCTTGGGGGCCCACCGGGGAGCTGTTTTTT. Residues: CASSEPWGPTGELFF.

The rearrangement uses TRBV6-2 or TRBV6-3 and TRBJ2-1; maybe TRBD2 (5 bases). Germline V gene sequence: CDR1 MNHEY, CDR2 SVGEGT. CDR3 length: 13 amino acids. Trimming pared 4 bases from V and 5 bases from J, leaving 9 bases between. CDR3 sequence: CASSLHGDNEQFF. DNA of the CDR3: TGTGCCAGCAGTTTACACGGGGACAATGAGCAGTTCTTC.

The chain recombines TRBV7-3 with TRBJ1-2, with 9 bases that match TRBD1. V lost 4 bases to trimming and J lost 8 bases; unmatched junction nucleotides: 8. The CDR3 extends over 14 amino acids. Germline-derived CDR1 and CDR2 are SGHTA and FQGTGA. CDR3 DNA: TGTGCCAGCAGCTCGGGACAGGGAATAGGAGGCTACACCTTC. Translation: CASSSGQGIGGYTF.

V is TRBV3-1 (or the pseudogene TRBV3-2) and J is TRBJ2-7, with a tentative D call TRBD2 (7 bases). The CDR3 is 16 amino acids. Deletions cut 0 bases from V and 2 bases from J, with 14 bases between. Germline CDR1 reads LGHDT; CDR2 reads YNNKEL (reference sequence). CDR3 loop: CASSQDPGRGTYEQYF. CDR3 nucleotide sequence: TGTGCCAGCAGCCAAGACCCGGGGAGGGGGACCTACGAGCAGTACTTC.

This chain uses TRBV3-1 (or the pseudogene TRBV3-2) with TRBJ1-5; D might be TRBD1 (6 bases). The CDR3 sequence is 18 residues long. CDR1 is LGHDT, CDR2 YNNKEL, per germline (reference sequence). The V and J ends lost 0 bases and 0 bases respectively, with 15 bases between them. CDR3 DNA sequence: TGTGCCAGCAGCCAAGAGTGCCGGGACAACTATAGCAATCAGCCCCAGCATTTT. Translation gives CASSQECRDNYSNQPQHF.

CDR3 region: CATAPRSNQPQHF. CDR3 coding DNA: TGTGCCACCGCCCCACGGTCCAATCAGCCCCAGCATTTT. The J gene is TRBJ1-5, the V gene TRBV24-1; unclear D gene. V lost 9 bases, J lost 3 bases, and 11 bases lay in between. The CDR3 is 13 amino acids. Per the germline V gene, CDR1 is KGHDR and CDR2 is SFDVKD.

The V and J genes are TRBV9 and TRBJ1-1, with D hard to call. The germline CDR1 and CDR2 sequences are SGDLS and YYNGEE. Trimming removed 0 bases at V and 1 base at J, with 16 bases between. The CDR3 runs to 17 residues. This CDR3 reads CASSVVPTLGENTEAFF. The CDR3 DNA is TGTGCCAGCAGCGTAGTACCTACCCTCGGGGAGAACACTGAAGCTTTCTTT. Using reference TRBV9 and TRBJ1-1 for the parts outside the CDR3, the full variable domain is DSGVTQTPKHLITATGQRVTLRCSPRSGDLSVYWYQQSLDQGLQFLIQYYNGEERAKGNILERFSAQQFPDLHSELNLSSLELGDSALYFCASSVVPTLGENTEAFFGQGTRLTVV.

The V gene is TRBV4-3, the J gene TRBJ1-2; possible D gene TRBD1, 5 bases. The CDR3 spans 14 residues. Germline CDR1 is LGHNA and CDR2 is YSLEER. Trimming pared 1 base from V and 14 bases from J, leaving 20 bases between. The CDR3 loop reads CASSQAGIFGAATF. CDR3 nucleotide sequence: TGCGCCAGCAGCCAAGCTGGGATTTTTGGGGCTGCTACCTTC.